The TCR beta chain under discussion was sequenced for a study of graft-versus-host responses after intestinal transplantation. Study context: The study gave all recipients anti-thymocyte globulin induction, then tacrolimus and steroids for 2 to 3 years.

Study-wide results and limits: Early declines in HvG clones that occurred post-transplant were associated with peak circulating GvH clone levels.

Assay: immunoSEQ multiplex PCR; the TCRdb copy retains only in-frame clones and omits some. Of approximately 97,000 clones detected, 91% appear once; the ten largest clones hold about 0.18%. On this clone itself: The antigen remains unidentified.

The CDR3 runs 18 residues. V lost 4 bases to trimming and J lost 3 bases, with 19 bases between them. Looked up from germline, CDR1 is LNHDA and CDR2 is SQIVND (reference sequence). This sequence joins TRBV19 and TRBJ2-6; possibly TRBD2 for D (5 bases). This sample comprised unstimulated CD4+ T cells sorted from spleen or lymph node cells, obtained before transplant. The clonotype comes from a human donor who was the organ donor for an intestinal transplant. The CDR3 is CASSTRMGSHSGANVLTF. In DNA, the CDR3 is TGTGCCAGTAGTACCCGCATGGGGAGCCATAGTGGGGCCAACGTCCTGACTTTC.